This TCR beta chain was found in a study of blood T cell repertoires in COVID-19. Study background: The origin of the acute and convalescent COVID-19 samples was the United States, Italy and Spain. In each case, the material was cDNA or gDNA derived from T cells, B-cell-depleted T cells, or PBMCs.

This CDR3 contains 16 residues. Germline CDR1 and CDR2: KGHDR and SFDVKD. With 3 bases clipped from V and 2 bases from J, the junction kept 5 bases outside the gene matches. In the original workflow: Estimation of nucleated cell counts was performed using reference gene primer amplification. Here immunoSEQ multiplex PCR was the method, and the copy in TCRdb shows in-frame clones only, minus some. D and trimming come from the DNA, and the V and J calls and clone size come from that table. The sample has fewer than 250,000 clones; more than 75% are singletons. Sequenced material: peripheral blood. The V and J genes are TRBV24-1 and TRBJ2-2; 7 positions match TRBD1. The clonotype comes from a man aged 40-55 years with acute or convalescent COVID-19. The CDR3 is CATSDPGQPNTGELFF. The CDR3 coding sequence is TGTGCCACCAGTGATCCGGGACAGCCAAACACCGGGGAGCTGTTTTTT.